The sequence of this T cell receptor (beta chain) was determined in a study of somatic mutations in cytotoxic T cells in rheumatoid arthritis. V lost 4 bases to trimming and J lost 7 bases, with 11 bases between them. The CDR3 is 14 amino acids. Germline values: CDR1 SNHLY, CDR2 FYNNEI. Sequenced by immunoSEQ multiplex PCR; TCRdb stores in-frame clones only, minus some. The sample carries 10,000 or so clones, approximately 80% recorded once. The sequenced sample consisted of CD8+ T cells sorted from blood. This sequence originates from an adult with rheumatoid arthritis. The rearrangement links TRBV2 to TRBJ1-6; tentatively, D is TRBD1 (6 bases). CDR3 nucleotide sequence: TGTGCCAGCAGTGTTGAAGGGGGGAATTCACCCCTCCACTTT. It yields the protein CASSVEGGNSPLHF. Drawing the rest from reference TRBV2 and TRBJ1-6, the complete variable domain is EPEVTQTPSHQVTQMGQEVILRCVPISNHLYFYWYRQILGQKVEFLVSFYNNEISEKSEIFDDQFSVERPDGSNFTLKIRSTKLEDSAMYFCASSVEGGNSPLHFGNGTRLTVT.